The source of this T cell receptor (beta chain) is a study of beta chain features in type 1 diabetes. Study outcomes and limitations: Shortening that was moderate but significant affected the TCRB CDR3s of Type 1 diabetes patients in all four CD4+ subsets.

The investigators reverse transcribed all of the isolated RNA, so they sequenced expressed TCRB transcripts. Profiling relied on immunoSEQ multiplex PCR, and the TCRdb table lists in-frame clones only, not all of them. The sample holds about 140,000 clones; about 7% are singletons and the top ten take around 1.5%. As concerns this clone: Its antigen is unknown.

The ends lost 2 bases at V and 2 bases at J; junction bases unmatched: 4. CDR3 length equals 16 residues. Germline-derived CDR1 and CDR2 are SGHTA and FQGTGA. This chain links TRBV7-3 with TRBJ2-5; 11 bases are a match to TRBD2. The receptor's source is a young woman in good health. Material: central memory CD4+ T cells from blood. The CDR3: CASSLGRLAGQETQYF. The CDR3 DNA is TGTGCCAGCAGCTTAGGTCGACTAGCGGGGCAAGAGACCCAGTACTTC.